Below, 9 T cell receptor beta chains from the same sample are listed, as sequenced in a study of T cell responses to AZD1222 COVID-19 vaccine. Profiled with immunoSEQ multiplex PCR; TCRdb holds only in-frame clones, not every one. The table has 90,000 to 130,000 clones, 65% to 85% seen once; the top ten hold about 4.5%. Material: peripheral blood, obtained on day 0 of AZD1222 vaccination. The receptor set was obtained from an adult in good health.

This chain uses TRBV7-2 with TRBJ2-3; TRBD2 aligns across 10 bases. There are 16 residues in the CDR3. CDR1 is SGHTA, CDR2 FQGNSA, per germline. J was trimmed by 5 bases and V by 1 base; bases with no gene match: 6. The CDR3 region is CASSLEVAGGQDTQYF. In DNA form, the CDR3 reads TGTGCCAGCAGCTTAGAGGTAGCGGGGGGACAAGATACGCAGTATTTT.

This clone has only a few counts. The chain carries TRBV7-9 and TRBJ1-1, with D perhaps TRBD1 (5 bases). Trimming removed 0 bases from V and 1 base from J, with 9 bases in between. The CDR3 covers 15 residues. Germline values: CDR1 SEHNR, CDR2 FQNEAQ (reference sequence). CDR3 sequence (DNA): TGTGCCAGCAGCTTAGCGCAGGGCGGGAACACTGAAGCTTTCTTT. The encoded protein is CASSLAQGGNTEAFF.

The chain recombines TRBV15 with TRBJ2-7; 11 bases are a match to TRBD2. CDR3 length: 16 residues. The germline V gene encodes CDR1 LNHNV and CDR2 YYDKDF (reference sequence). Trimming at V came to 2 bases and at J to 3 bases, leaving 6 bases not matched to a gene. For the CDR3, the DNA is TGTGCCACCAGCAGACCGCTAGCGGGGGGCAACTACGAGCAGTACTTC. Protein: CATSRPLAGGNYEQYF.

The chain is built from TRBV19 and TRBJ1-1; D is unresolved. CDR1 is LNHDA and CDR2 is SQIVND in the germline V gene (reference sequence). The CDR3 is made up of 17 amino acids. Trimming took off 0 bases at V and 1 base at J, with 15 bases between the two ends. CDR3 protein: CASSIEGAGHPNTEAFF. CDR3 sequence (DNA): TGTGCCAGTAGTATAGAAGGCGCGGGCCACCCGAACACTGAAGCTTTCTTT.

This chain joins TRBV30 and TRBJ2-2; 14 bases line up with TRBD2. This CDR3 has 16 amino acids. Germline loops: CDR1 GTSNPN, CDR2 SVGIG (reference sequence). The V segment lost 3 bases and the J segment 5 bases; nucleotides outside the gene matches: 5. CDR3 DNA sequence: TGTGCCTGGAGAGATTGGACTAGCGGGGGGACCGGGGAGCTGTTTTTT. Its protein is CAWRDWTSGGTGELFF. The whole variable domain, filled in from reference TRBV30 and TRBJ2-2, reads SQTIHQWPATLVQPVGSPLSLECTVEGTSNPNLYWYRQAAGRGLQLLFYSVGIGQISSEVPQNLSASRPQDRQFILSSKKLLLSDSGFYLCAWRDWTSGGTGELFFGEGSRLTVL.

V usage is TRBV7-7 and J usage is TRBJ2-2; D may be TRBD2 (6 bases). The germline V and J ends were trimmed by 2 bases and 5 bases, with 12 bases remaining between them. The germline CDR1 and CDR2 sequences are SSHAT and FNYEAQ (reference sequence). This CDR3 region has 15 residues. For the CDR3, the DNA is TGTGCCAGCAGCTTAATCGGGGGAAGTACCGGGGAGCTGTTTTTT. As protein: CASSLIGGSTGELFF.

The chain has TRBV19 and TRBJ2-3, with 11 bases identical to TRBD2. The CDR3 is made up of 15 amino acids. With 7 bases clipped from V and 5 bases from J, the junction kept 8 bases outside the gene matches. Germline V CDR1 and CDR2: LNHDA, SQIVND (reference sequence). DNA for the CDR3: TGTGCCAGTACCCCTCAAGGGACTAGCGGAGATACGCAGTATTTT. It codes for CASTPQGTSGDTQYF.

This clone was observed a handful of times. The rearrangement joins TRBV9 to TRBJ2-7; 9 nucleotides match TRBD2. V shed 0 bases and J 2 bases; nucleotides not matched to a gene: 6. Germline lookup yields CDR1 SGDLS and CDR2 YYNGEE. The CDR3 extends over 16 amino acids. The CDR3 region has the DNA TGTGCCAGCAGCGTAGGAAGCGGGGGGTCCACCTACGAGCAGTACTTC. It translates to CASSVGSGGSTYEQYF.

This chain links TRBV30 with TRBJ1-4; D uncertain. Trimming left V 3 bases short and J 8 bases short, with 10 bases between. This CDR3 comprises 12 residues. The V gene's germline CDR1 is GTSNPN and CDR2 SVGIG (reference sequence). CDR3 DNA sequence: TGTGCCTGGAGCAGAGTGGCGGAAAAACTGTTTTTT. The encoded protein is CAWSRVAEKLFF.